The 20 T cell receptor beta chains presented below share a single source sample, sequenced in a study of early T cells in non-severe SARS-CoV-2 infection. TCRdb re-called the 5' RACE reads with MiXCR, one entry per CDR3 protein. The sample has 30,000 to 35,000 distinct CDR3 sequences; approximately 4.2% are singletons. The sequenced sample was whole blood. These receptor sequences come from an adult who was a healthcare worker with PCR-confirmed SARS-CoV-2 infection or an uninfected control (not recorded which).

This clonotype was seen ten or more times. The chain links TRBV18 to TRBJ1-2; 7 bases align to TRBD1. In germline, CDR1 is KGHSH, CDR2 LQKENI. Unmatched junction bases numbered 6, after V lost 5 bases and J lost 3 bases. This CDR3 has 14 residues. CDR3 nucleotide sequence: TGTGCCAGCTCAAGGGACAGAGCGGACTATGGCTACACCTTC. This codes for CASSRDRADYGYTF. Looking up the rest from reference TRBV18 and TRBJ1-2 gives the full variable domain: NAGVMQNPRHLVRRRGQEARLRCSPMKGHSHVYWYRQLPEEGLKFMVYLQKENIIDESGMPKERFSAEFPKEGPSILRIQQVVRGDSAAYFCASSRDRADYGYTFGSGTRLTVV.

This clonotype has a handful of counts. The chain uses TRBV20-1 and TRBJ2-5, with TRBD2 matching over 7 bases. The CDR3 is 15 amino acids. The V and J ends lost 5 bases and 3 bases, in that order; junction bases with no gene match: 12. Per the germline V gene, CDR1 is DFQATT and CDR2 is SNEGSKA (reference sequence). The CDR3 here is CSASPQVLAKETQYF. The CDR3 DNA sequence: TGCAGTGCTTCCCCCCAGGTACTAGCGAAAGAGACCCAGTACTTC.

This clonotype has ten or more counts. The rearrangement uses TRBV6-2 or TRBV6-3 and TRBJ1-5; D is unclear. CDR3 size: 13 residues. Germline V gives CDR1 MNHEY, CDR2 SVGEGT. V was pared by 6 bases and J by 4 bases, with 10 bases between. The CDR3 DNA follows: TGTGCCAGCAGCTTCTACGTAAATCAGCCCCAGCATTTT. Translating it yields CASSFYVNQPQHF.

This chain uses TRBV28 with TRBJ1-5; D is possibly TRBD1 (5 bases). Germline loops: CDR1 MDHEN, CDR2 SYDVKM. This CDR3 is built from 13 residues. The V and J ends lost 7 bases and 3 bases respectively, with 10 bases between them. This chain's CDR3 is CASTGPNNQPQHF. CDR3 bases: TGTGCCAGCACGGGACCGAACAATCAGCCCCAGCATTTT.

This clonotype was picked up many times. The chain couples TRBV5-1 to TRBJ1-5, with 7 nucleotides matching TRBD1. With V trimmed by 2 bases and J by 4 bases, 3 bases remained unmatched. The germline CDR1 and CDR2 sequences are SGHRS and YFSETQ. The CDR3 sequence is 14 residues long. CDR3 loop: CASSFTGENQPQHF. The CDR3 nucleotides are TGCGCCAGCAGCTTTACAGGGGAGAATCAGCCCCAGCATTTT. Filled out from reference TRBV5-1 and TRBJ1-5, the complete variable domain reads KAGVTQTPRYLIKTRGQQVTLSCSPISGHRSVSWYQQTPGQGLQFLFEYFSETQRNKGNFPGRFSGRQFSNSRSEMNVSTLELGDSALYLCASSFTGENQPQHFGDGTRLSIL.

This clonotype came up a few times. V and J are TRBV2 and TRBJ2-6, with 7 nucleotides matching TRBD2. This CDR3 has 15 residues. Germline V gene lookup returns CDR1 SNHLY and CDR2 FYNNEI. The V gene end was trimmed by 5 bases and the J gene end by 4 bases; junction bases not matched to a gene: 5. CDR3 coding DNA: TGTGCCAGCAGTCTACGGGAGGCCGGGGCCAACGTCCTGACTTTC. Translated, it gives CASSLREAGANVLTF.

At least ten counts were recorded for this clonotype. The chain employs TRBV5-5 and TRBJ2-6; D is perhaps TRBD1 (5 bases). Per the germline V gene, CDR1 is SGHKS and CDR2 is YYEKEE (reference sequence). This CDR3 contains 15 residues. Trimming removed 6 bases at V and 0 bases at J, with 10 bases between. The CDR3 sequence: CASNSDSSGANVLTF. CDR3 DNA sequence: TGTGCCAGCAACTCCGACAGCTCTGGGGCCAACGTCCTGACTTTC. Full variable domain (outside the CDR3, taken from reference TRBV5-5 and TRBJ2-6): DAGVTQSPTHLIKTRGQQVTLRCSPISGHKSVSWYQQVLGQGPQFIFQYYEKEERGRGNFPDRFSARQFPNYSSELNVNALLLGDSALYLCASNSDSSGANVLTFGAGSRLTVL.

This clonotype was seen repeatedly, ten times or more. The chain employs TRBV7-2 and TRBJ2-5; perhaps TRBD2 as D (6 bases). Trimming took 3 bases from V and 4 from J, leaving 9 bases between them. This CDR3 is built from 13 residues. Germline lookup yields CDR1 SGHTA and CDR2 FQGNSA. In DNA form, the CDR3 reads TGTGCCAGCAGCTTCGGAGCGGGAGAGACCCAGTACTTC. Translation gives CASSFGAGETQYF.

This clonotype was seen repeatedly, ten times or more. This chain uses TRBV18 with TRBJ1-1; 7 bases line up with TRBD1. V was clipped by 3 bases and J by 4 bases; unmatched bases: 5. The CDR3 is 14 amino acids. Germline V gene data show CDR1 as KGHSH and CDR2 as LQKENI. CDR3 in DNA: TGTGCCAGCTCACCGGTCCCAGGGGGCACTGAAGCTTTCTTT. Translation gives CASSPVPGGTEAFF. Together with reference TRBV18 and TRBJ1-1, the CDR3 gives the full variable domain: NAGVMQNPRHLVRRRGQEARLRCSPMKGHSHVYWYRQLPEEGLKFMVYLQKENIIDESGMPKERFSAEFPKEGPSILRIQQVVRGDSAAYFCASSPVPGGTEAFFGQGTRLTVV.

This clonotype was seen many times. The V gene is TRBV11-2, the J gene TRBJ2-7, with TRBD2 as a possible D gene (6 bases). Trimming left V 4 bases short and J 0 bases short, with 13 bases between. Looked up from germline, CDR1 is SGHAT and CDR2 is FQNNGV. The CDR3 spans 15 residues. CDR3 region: CASSSGGDLSYEQYF. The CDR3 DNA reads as TGTGCCAGCAGCTCCGGAGGGGATCTCTCCTACGAGCAGTACTTC.

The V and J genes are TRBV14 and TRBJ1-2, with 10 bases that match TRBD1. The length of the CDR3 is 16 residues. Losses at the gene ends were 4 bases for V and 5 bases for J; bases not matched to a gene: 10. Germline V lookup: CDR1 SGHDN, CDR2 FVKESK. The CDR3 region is CASSLTPGQGTYGYTF. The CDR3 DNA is TGTGCCAGCAGCCTCACTCCGGGACAGGGGACTTATGGCTACACCTTC.

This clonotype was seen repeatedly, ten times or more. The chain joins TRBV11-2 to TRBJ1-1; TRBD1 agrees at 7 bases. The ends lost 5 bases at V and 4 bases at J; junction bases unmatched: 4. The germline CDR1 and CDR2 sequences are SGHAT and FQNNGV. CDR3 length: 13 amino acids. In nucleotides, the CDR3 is TGTGCCAGCAGCACCCGACAGGGCACTGAAGCTTTCTTT. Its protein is CASSTRQGTEAFF.

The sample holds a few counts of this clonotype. CDR3 in DNA: TGTGCCAGCAGTCCCACGGTGGCAGTCCTCACCAAAAACATTCAGTACTTC. Translation gives CASSPTVAVLTKNIQYF. The V call is TRBV27, the J call TRBJ2-4, with D hard to call. Germline V gene data show CDR1 as MNHEY and CDR2 as SMNVEV (reference sequence). V lost 5 bases, J lost 2 bases, and 19 bases lay in between. This CDR3 is built from 17 residues.

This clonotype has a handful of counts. Here the CDR3 reads CASSYRFTGSDTQYF. DNA of the CDR3: TGTGCCAGCAGTTACCGCTTTACAGGGTCAGATACGCAGTATTTT. V and J are TRBV6-5 and TRBJ2-3; perhaps TRBD1 as D (6 bases). The germline V and J ends were trimmed by 2 bases and 4 bases, with 13 bases remaining between them. This CDR3 comprises 15 residues. Germline V CDR1 and CDR2: MNHEY, SVGAGI.

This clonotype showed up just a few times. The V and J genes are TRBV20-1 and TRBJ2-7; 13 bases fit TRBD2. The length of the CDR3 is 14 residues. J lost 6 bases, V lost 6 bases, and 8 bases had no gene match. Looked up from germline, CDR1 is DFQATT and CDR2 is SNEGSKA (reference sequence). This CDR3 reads CSASTSGRVSEQYF. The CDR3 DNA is TGCAGTGCGTCAACTAGCGGGAGGGTTTCCGAGCAGTACTTC.

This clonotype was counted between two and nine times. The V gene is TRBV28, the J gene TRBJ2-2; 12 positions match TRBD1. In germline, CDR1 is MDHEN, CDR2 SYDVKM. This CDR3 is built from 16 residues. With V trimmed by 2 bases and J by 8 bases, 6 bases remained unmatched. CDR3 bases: TGTGCCAGCAGTTTACCGGGACAGGGGGCGCAGGGGGAGCTGTTTTTT. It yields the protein CASSLPGQGAQGELFF.

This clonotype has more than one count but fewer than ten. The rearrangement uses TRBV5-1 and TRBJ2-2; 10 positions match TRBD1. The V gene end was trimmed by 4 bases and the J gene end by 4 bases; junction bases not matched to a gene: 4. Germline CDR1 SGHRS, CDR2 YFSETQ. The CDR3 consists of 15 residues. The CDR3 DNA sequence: TGCGCCAGCAGCCTCCGGACAGGGGGCACCGGGGAGCTGTTTTTT. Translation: CASSLRTGGTGELFF.

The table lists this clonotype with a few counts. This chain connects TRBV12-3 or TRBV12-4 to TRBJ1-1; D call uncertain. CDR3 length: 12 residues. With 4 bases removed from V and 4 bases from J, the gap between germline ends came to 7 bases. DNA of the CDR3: TGTGCCAGCAGTTCACCCCTCACTGAAGCTTTCTTT. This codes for CASSSPLTEAFF.

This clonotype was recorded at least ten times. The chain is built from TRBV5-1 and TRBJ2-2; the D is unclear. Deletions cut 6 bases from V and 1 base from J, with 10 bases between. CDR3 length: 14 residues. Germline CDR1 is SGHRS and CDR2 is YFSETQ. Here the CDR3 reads CASKTLQNTGELFF. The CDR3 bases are TGCGCCAGCAAAACGCTTCAGAACACCGGGGAGCTGTTTTTT.

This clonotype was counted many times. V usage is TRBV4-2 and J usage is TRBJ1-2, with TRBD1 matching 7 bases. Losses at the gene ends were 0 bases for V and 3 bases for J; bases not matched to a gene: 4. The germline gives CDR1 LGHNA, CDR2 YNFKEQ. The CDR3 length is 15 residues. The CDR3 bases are TGTGCCAGCAGCCAAGACGGAGGGGGCGACTATGGCTACACCTTC. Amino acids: CASSQDGGGDYGYTF.